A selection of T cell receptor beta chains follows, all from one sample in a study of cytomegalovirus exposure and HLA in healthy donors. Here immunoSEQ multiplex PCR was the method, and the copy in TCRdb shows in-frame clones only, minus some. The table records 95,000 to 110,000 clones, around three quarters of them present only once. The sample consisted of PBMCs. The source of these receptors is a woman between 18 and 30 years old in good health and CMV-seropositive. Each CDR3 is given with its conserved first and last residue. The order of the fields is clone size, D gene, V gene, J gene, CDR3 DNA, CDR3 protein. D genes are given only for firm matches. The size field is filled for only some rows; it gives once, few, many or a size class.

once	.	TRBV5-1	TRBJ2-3	TGCGCCAGCAGCTTGGCCCAGAAGAGCACAGATACGCAGTATTTT	CASSLAQKSTDTQYF
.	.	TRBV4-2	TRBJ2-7	TGTGCCAGCAGCCACCCGAAGGGCGGTGGGCAGGGCACCTACGAGCAGTACTTC	CASSHPKGGGQGTYEQYF
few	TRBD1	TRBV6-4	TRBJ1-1	TGTGCCAGCAGTCGACGATGGACAGGGGGTAGGGACACTGAAGCTTTCTTT	CASSRRWTGGRDTEAFF
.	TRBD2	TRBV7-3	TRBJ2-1	TGTGCCAGCAGTCCGACTAGCGGGGGGGCCCTGGAGCAGTTCTTC	CASSPTSGGALEQFF
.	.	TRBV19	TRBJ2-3	TGTGCCAGTAGTCCCCTAAGGCAGGGCAGAGGAAGGGATACGCAGTATTTT	CASSPLRQGRGRDTQYF
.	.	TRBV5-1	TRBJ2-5	TGCGCCAGCAGCTTGACGGGGGTGGAGACCCAGTACTTC	CASSLTGVETQYF
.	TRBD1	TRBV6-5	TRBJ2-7	TGTGCCAGCAGCCCGGGACAGGGGGTAGGCTACGAGCAGTACTTC	CASSPGQGVGYEQYF
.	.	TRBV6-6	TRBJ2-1	TGTGCCAGCAGTTACTCGACCCAGGGCAATGAGCAGTTCTTC	CASSYSTQGNEQFF
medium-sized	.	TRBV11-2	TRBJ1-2	TGTGCCAGCAGCTTATGGCAGGGGAACTATGGCTACACCTTC	CASSLWQGNYGYTF
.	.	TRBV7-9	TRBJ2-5	TGTGCCAGCAGCCCCCTAGGGGCGGCAAAAGAGACCCAGTACTTC	CASSPLGAAKETQYF
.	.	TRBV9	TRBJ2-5	TGTGCCAGCAGCCCAGGGACTGTTCAAGAGACCCAGTACTTC	CASSPGTVQETQYF
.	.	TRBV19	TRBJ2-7	TGTGCCAGTAGTCCAGGGGGGTACGAGCAGTACTTC	CASSPGGYEQYF
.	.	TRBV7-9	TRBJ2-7	TGTGCCAGCAGCTTGACTAGTCTCCTCGTCGAGCAGTACTTC	CASSLTSLLVEQYF
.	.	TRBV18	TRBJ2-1	TGTGCCAGCTCACTCCCCTGGCAGGTCTCCTACAATGAGCAGTTCTTC	CASSLPWQVSYNEQFF
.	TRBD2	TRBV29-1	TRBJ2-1	TGCAGCGTTGTAGGACTAGCTGAGAATGAGCAGTTCTTC	CSVVGLAENEQFF
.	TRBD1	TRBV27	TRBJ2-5	TGTGCCAGCAGTTTCCGGCCCCCCGGGACAGGGGTAGAGACCCAGTACTTC	CASSFRPPGTGVETQYF